This T cell receptor beta chain was identified in a study of blood T cell repertoires in COVID-19. Background on the study: Researchers got acute and convalescent COVID-19 samples from the United States, Italy and Spain. PBMCs, B-cell-depleted T cells, or T cells were the source of the cDNA or gDNA that made up the material.

In the original processing: Counts of nucleated cells, estimated from reference gene primer amplification, were obtained. The protocol was immunoSEQ multiplex PCR, while the TCRdb copy is restricted to in-frame clones and leaves out a portion. D and trimming come from the DNA, and the V and J calls and clone size come from that table. The table shows 250,000 to 300,000 clones, with about 85% occurring only once. Unmatched junction bases numbered 8, after V lost 4 bases and J lost 6 bases. Germline V CDR1 and CDR2: MDHEN, SYDVKM. The CDR3 runs to 15 residues. The receptor comes from a woman between 45 and 65 years old who had recovered from COVID-19. Sequenced input: peripheral blood. The chain combines TRBV28 with TRBJ2-3; 9 bases fit TRBD1. The CDR3 sequence: CASSSAQGAMDTQYF. The CDR3 coding sequence is TGTGCCAGCAGTTCCGCACAGGGGGCAATGGATACGCAGTATTTT.